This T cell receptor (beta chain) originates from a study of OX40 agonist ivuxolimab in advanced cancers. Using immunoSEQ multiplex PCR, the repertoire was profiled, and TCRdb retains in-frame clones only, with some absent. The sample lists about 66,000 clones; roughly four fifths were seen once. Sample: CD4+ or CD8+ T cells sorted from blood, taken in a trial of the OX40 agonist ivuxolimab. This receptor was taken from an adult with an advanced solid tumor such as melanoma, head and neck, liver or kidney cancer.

The CDR3 DNA reads TGTGCCAGCAGCCTGACTAGCGGGAGGGGTTTGGAGTTCTTC. It codes for CASSLTSGRGLEFF. The rearrangement joins TRBV7-2 to TRBJ2-1; 14 bases map to TRBD2. Germline CDR1 reads SGHTA; CDR2 reads FQGNSA. J lost 14 bases, V lost 5 bases, and 8 bases had no gene match. CDR3 length equals 14 residues.